This passage covers 29 T cell receptor beta chains from one sample sequenced in a study of blood T cell repertoires in COVID-19. TCRdb keeps only in-frame clones here, not all; method: immunoSEQ multiplex PCR. The table shows approximately 88,000 clones, with less than 85% occurring only once. What was sequenced was peripheral blood. All receptors derive from an elderly woman with acute or convalescent COVID-19.

CDR3 nucleotide sequence: TGTGCCAGCAGATTTACAGGGGTCCACGAGCAGTACTTC. Amino acids: CASRFTGVHEQYF. The rearrangement uses TRBV3-1 (or the pseudogene TRBV3-2) and TRBJ2-7, with 7 bases fitting TRBD1. Looked up from germline, CDR1 is LGHDT and CDR2 is YNNKEL (reference sequence). J gave up 5 bases and V 6 bases, and 7 bases lay outside the gene matches. The CDR3 length is 13 residues.

The chain is built from TRBV6-2 or TRBV6-3 and TRBJ2-3; 8 bases agree with TRBD2. With V trimmed by 2 bases and J by 0 bases, 10 bases remained unmatched. The germline CDR1 and CDR2 sequences are MNHEY and SVGEGT. The CDR3 runs 18 residues. This chain's CDR3 is CASSYGVAGLSSTDTQYF. CDR3 nucleotide sequence: TGTGCCAGCAGTTACGGCGTAGCGGGGTTATCTAGCACAGATACGCAGTATTTT.

In this sample, this clone turned up a few times. The J gene is TRBJ1-3, the V gene TRBV3-1 (or the pseudogene TRBV3-2); no reliable D call. Trimming shortened V by 1 base and J by 4 bases, and 11 bases separated the two germline ends. The length of the CDR3 is 15 residues. Germline V gene sequence: CDR1 LGHDT, CDR2 YNNKEL (reference sequence). CDR3 amino acids: CASSQAAGRGNTIYF. The CDR3 nucleotides are TGTGCCAGCAGCCAAGCGGCCGGGAGAGGAAACACCATATATTTT.

This clone showed up just once. J is TRBJ2-1 and V is TRBV7-9; 10 nucleotides align to TRBD2. The ends lost 2 bases at V and 5 bases at J; junction bases unmatched: 6. Germline CDR1 reads SEHNR; CDR2 reads FQNEAQ (reference sequence). This CDR3 spans 16 amino acids. The CDR3 DNA is TGTGCCAGCAGCTTACGGGGGACTAGCGACAACAATGAGCAGTTCTTC. It encodes CASSLRGTSDNNEQFF.

The chain joins TRBV9 to TRBJ2-7, with D perhaps TRBD2 (7 bases). The CDR3 consists of 15 residues. Germline V gives CDR1 SGDLS, CDR2 YYNGEE. V shed 4 bases and J shed 0 bases, with 14 bases lying between them. The CDR3 loop is CASSPRGGSSYEQYF. The CDR3 bases are TGTGCCAGCAGCCCTAGGGGGGGGAGCTCCTACGAGCAGTACTTC.

A single count supports this clone. V is TRBV28 and J is TRBJ2-1, with 9 bases matching TRBD1. V was pared by 8 bases and J by 3 bases, with 8 bases of the junction left unmatched. The CDR3 sequence is 15 residues long. Germline V gene data show CDR1 as MDHEN and CDR2 as SYDVKM. CDR3 sequence (DNA): TGTGCCAGCCGGACCGGGACAGGGCGCTACAATGAGCAGTTCTTC. Protein sequence: CASRTGTGRYNEQFF. Together with reference TRBV28 and TRBJ2-1, the CDR3 gives the full variable domain: DVKVTQSSRYLVKRTGEKVFLECVQDMDHENMFWYRQDPGLGLRLIYFSYDVKMKEKGDIPEGYSVSREKKERFSLILESASTNQTSMYLCASRTGTGRYNEQFFGPGTRLTVL.

This clone was observed a handful of times. The rearrangement joins TRBV28 to TRBJ1-5; TRBD1 matches at 10 bases. The CDR3 covers 17 residues. CDR1 MDHEN and CDR2 SYDVKM come from the germline V gene. J lost 2 bases, V lost 5 bases, and 9 bases had no gene match. The CDR3 spells CASSKDRGLSGNQPQHF. Written as DNA, the CDR3 is TGTGCCAGCAGTAAAGACAGGGGGCTTTCGGGCAATCAGCCCCAGCATTTT.

This chain uses TRBV10-3 with TRBJ2-2; perhaps TRBD1 as D (5 bases). The CDR3 spans 14 residues. With 3 bases removed from V and 3 bases from J, the gap between germline ends came to 8 bases. The germline gives CDR1 ENHRY, CDR2 SYGVKD. The CDR3 coding sequence is TGTGCCATCAGTGAAGGGGCGTACACCGGGGAGCTGTTTTTT. Protein: CAISEGAYTGELFF.

This chain links TRBV2 with TRBJ2-5; TRBD2 aligns across 10 bases. The V and J ends lost 7 bases and 6 bases, in that order; junction bases with no gene match: 2. Germline-derived CDR1 and CDR2 are SNHLY and FYNNEI. This CDR3 region has 12 residues. The CDR3 is CASISGGKTQYF. CDR3 sequence (DNA): TGTGCCAGCATTAGCGGGGGGAAGACCCAGTACTTC.

The V gene is TRBV6-1, the J gene TRBJ2-7, with D perhaps TRBD2 (5 bases). The CDR3 loop spans 16 amino acids. V shed 4 bases and J shed 0 bases, with 16 bases lying between them. Germline values: CDR1 MNHNS, CDR2 SASEGT. CDR3 sequence reads: CASSVEVVAPSYEQYF. The CDR3 DNA follows: TGTGCCAGCAGTGTCGAGGTAGTAGCGCCCTCCTACGAGCAGTACTTC.

This clone was observed a handful of times. The chain carries TRBV6-4 and TRBJ2-5; D call uncertain. This CDR3 has 13 amino acids. Trimming removed 5 bases at V and 0 bases at J, with 7 bases between. Germline V gene sequence: CDR1 MRHNA, CDR2 SNTAGT. The CDR3 here is CASSQDYQETQYF. As DNA, the CDR3 is TGTGCCAGCAGTCAAGACTACCAAGAGACCCAGTACTTC.

This clone was counted a few times. The chain couples TRBV7-2 to TRBJ1-2; TRBD1 matches at 8 bases. The CDR3 runs to 15 residues. Germline loops: CDR1 SGHTA, CDR2 FQGNSA. Trimming removed 5 bases from V and 4 bases from J; junction bases left unmatched: 9. This CDR3 reads CASSPRTGGRYGYTF. In DNA, the CDR3 is TGTGCCAGCAGCCCGCGAACAGGGGGACGCTATGGCTACACCTTC.

The chain employs TRBV28 and TRBJ2-1; no reliable D call. Deletions cut 1 base from V and 5 bases from J, with 6 bases between. The CDR3 is 13 amino acids. Germline V gene sequence: CDR1 MDHEN, CDR2 SYDVKM. CDR3 DNA: TGTGCCAGCAGTTTATCTCTAAACAATGAGCAGTTCTTC. Translating gives CASSLSLNNEQFF. Using reference TRBV28 and TRBJ2-1 for the parts outside the CDR3, the full variable domain is DVKVTQSSRYLVKRTGEKVFLECVQDMDHENMFWYRQDPGLGLRLIYFSYDVKMKEKGDIPEGYSVSREKKERFSLILESASTNQTSMYLCASSLSLNNEQFFGPGTRLTVL.

Only a few counts were recorded for this clone. The chain is built from TRBV19 and TRBJ2-2; D is perhaps TRBD1 (5 bases). V lost 9 bases, J lost 4 bases, and 18 bases lay in between. Germline V gives CDR1 LNHDA, CDR2 SQIVND (reference sequence). This CDR3 region has 15 residues. Written as DNA, the CDR3 is TGTGCCAGCACTACTGACAGCTCTGTCACCGGGGAGCTGTTTTTT. Its protein is CASTTDSSVTGELFF. The full variable domain, rest sourced from reference TRBV19 and TRBJ2-2, is DGGITQSPKYLFRKEGQNVTLSCEQNLNHDAMYWYRQDPGQGLRLIYYSQIVNDFQKGDIAEGYSVSREKKESFPLTVTSAQKNPTAFYLCASTTDSSVTGELFFGEGSRLTVL.

The rearrangement joins TRBV13 to TRBJ1-1, with TRBD1 matching over 8 bases. The CDR3 runs 15 residues. With V trimmed by 3 bases and J by 1 base, 4 bases remained unmatched. Germline V CDR1 and CDR2: PRHDT, FYEKMQ (reference sequence). CDR3 DNA sequence: TGTGCCAGCAGCTTGACAGGGGAGGGGAACACTGAAGCTTTCTTT. Protein product: CASSLTGEGNTEAFF.

In its sample, this clone ranks as medium-sized. V gene TRBV6-6 combines with J gene TRBJ1-5; the D is unclear. The CDR3 runs to 15 residues. V was shortened by 0 bases and J by 1 base, with 7 bases between the two germline ends. Per the germline V gene, CDR1 is MNHNY and CDR2 is SVGAGI (reference sequence). CDR3 sequence: CASSYSIESNQPQHF. CDR3 bases: TGTGCCAGCAGTTACTCGATAGAGAGCAATCAGCCCCAGCATTTT.

V gene TRBV7-3 combines with J gene TRBJ2-3; possibly TRBD2 for D (5 bases). Germline CDR1 and CDR2: SGHTA and FQGTGA. The germline V and J ends were trimmed by 3 bases and 0 bases, with 16 bases remaining between them. The CDR3 consists of 17 residues. The CDR3 DNA follows: TGTGCCAGCAGCTTTGGCGCCGCGGGTACTAGCACAGATACGCAGTATTTT. Protein product: CASSFGAAGTSTDTQYF.

In its sample, this clone was seen a few times. The CDR3, as DNA: TGTGCCAGCAGTGCCGGACAGATACTGGTGCAGTACTTC. Encoded protein: CASSAGQILVQYF. The rearrangement links TRBV2 to TRBJ2-7, with a possible D match to TRBD1 (6 bases). Germline V gene lookup returns CDR1 SNHLY and CDR2 FYNNEI. CDR3 length: 13 amino acids. V was trimmed by 4 bases and J by 9 bases, leaving 16 bases between them. Full variable domain (remainder filled in from reference TRBV2 and TRBJ2-7): EPEVTQTPSHQVTQMGQEVILRCVPISNHLYFYWYRQILGQKVEFLVSFYNNEISEKSEIFDDQFSVERPDGSNFTLKIRSTKLEDSAMYFCASSAGQILVQYFGPGTRLTVT.

The CDR3 protein is CASSQRLYGYTF. In DNA form, the CDR3 reads TGTGCCAGCAGCCAGAGGTTGTATGGCTACACCTTC. V and J are TRBV2 and TRBJ1-2; D remains unclear. The germline V gene encodes CDR1 SNHLY and CDR2 FYNNEI. Between the trimmed V and J ends, which lost 6 bases and 5 bases, there was a span of 10 bases. The CDR3 extends over 12 amino acids.

The chain recombines TRBV7-9 with TRBJ2-1; TRBD2 is a possible D gene (5 bases). V lost 3 bases and J lost 9, with 15 bases in between. The CDR3 is made up of 14 amino acids. CDR1 SEHNR and CDR2 FQNEAQ come from the germline V gene (reference sequence). This chain's CDR3 is CASSLDSNSGEQFF. In DNA, the CDR3 is TGTGCCAGCAGCTTGGACTCTAATTCGGGTGAGCAGTTCTTC.

The V gene is TRBV19, the J gene TRBJ1-2; unclear D gene. Trimming shortened V by 3 bases and J by 7 bases, and 12 bases separated the two germline ends. Per germline, CDR1 LNHDA and CDR2 SQIVND (reference sequence). This CDR3 region has 13 residues. CDR3: CASSIPPQAGYTF. The CDR3 DNA sequence: TGTGCCAGTAGTATCCCCCCGCAGGCTGGCTACACCTTC. Full variable domain (rest looked up from reference TRBV19 and TRBJ1-2): DGGITQSPKYLFRKEGQNVTLSCEQNLNHDAMYWYRQDPGQGLRLIYYSQIVNDFQKGDIAEGYSVSREKKESFPLTVTSAQKNPTAFYLCASSIPPQAGYTFGSGTRLTVV.

The V and J genes are TRBV5-6 and TRBJ2-3; TRBD2 matches 8 bases. CDR3 length: 15 residues. Germline V gene data show CDR1 as SGHDT and CDR2 as YYEEEE. Losses at the gene ends were 2 bases for V and 2 bases for J; bases not matched to a gene: 4. This chain's CDR3 is CASSFGLATTDTQYF. CDR3 DNA: TGTGCCAGCAGCTTCGGACTAGCCACCACAGATACGCAGTATTTT. Full variable domain (missing parts from reference TRBV5-6 and TRBJ2-3): DAGVTQSPTHLIKTRGQQVTLRCSPKSGHDTVSWYQQALGQGPQFIFQYYEEEERQRGNFPDRFSGHQFPNYSSELNVNALLLGDSALYLCASSFGLATTDTQYFGPGTRLTVL.

The chain is built from TRBV5-4 and TRBJ1-2, with D possibly matching TRBD1 (5 bases). CDR1 is SGHNT and CDR2 is YYREEE in the germline V gene (reference sequence). The CDR3 totals 14 residues. Trimming shortened V by 0 bases and J by 8 bases, and 14 bases separated the two germline ends. CDR3 DNA sequence: TGTGCCAGCAGCTTGGTCAGGGAGGGCTCGGGCTACACCTTC. The encoded protein is CASSLVREGSGYTF.

J is TRBJ1-2 and V is TRBV5-1, with 8 bases fitting TRBD1. This CDR3 comprises 14 residues. Trimming at V came to 0 bases and at J to 7 bases, leaving 5 bases not matched to a gene. CDR1 is SGHRS and CDR2 is YFSETQ in the germline V gene. DNA of the CDR3: TGCGCCAGCAGCTTGGGTCAAGGACAGGGTGGCTACACCTTC. Amino acid sequence: CASSLGQGQGGYTF.

The rearrangement links TRBV9 to TRBJ2-1, with 7 bases fitting TRBD1. Trimming cost V 0 bases and J 1 base; bases outside gene matches: 10. CDR1 is SGDLS, CDR2 YYNGEE, per germline. This CDR3 is built from 18 residues. DNA of the CDR3: TGTGCCAGCAGCGTAGGTATGGGTAGACAGGGATCCTACAATGAGCAGTTCTTC. Protein sequence: CASSVGMGRQGSYNEQFF. Full variable domain (rest looked up from reference TRBV9 and TRBJ2-1): DSGVTQTPKHLITATGQRVTLRCSPRSGDLSVYWYQQSLDQGLQFLIQYYNGEERAKGNILERFSAQQFPDLHSELNLSSLELGDSALYFCASSVGMGRQGSYNEQFFGPGTRLTVL.

This chain joins TRBV2 and TRBJ2-7; D ambiguous. The CDR3 has 13 residues. Trimming pared 5 bases from V and 2 bases from J, leaving 10 bases between. CDR1 is SNHLY, CDR2 FYNNEI, per germline. The chain's CDR3 is CASSMTTTYEQYF. The CDR3 nucleotides read TGTGCCAGCAGTATGACAACAACCTACGAGCAGTACTTC.

The J gene is TRBJ1-1, the V gene TRBV6-5; 7 bases line up with TRBD1. Looked up from germline, CDR1 is MNHEY and CDR2 is SVGAGI. V shed 6 bases, J shed 5 bases, and the junction held 9 bases outside the gene matches. The CDR3 spans 14 residues. The CDR3 nucleotides are TGTGCCAGCAGCCAACAGACAGGGCAAACTGAAGCTTTCTTT. Its protein product is CASSQQTGQTEAFF.

V gene TRBV10-1 combines with J gene TRBJ1-5; D is unclear. The germline V gene has CDR1 WNHNN and CDR2 SYGVQD (reference sequence). This CDR3 contains 14 residues. V was cut by 0 bases and J by 6 bases, with 9 bases left in between. The CDR3 loop is CASSESTLGQPQHF. The CDR3 DNA is TGCGCCAGCAGTGAGTCGACATTAGGTCAGCCCCAGCATTTT.

The V call is TRBV7-7, the J call TRBJ2-7; 13 bases line up with TRBD2. The CDR3 extends over 15 amino acids. Per germline, CDR1 SSHAT and CDR2 FNYEAQ (reference sequence). V lost 5 bases and J lost 5; bases outside the gene matches: 6. The chain's CDR3 is CASSPGLAGVHEQYF. DNA of the CDR3: TGTGCCAGCAGCCCTGGACTAGCGGGAGTCCACGAGCAGTACTTC.